The clone carrying this T cell receptor (beta chain) was recorded a few times. The data originate from a study of T cells in Graves' hyperthyroidism and ophthalmopathy. Researchers amplified the TCR beta CDR3 regions from RNA transcripts. The HTBI set primed first-round TCR CDR3 RT-PCR. TCRdb re-called the multiplex PCR reads with MiXCR, one entry per CDR3 protein. Here the sample spans around 720,000 distinct CDR3 sequences, about 35% being singletons. The J segment lost 2 bases and the V segment lost 0 bases, leaving 4 bases of the junction unmatched. The length of the CDR3 is 15 residues. CDR1 and CDR2 (germline): SGHRS, YFSETQ.

The clonotype originates from a woman in her 40s with Graves' hyperthyroidism. The chain couples TRBV5-1 to TRBJ2-5, with TRBD2 matching over 7 bases. Sequenced sample: blood. Here the CDR3 reads CASSLGLAAQETQYF. CDR3 nucleotides: TGCGCCAGCAGCTTGGGGCTAGCGGCGCAAGAGACCCAGTACTTC.